The 25 T cell receptor beta chains listed next were all sequenced from one sample in a study of shared clonotypes between healthy human individuals. Repertoires were generated with immunoSEQ multiplex PCR, while TCRdb's copy carries only in-frame clones and drops some. The table includes about 1 million clones, approximately 76% detected once. Sample: memory CD4+ T cells sorted from blood. Subset denoted: CD45RA-negative fraction. The receptors come from a man aged 18 to 35 in good health.

The CDR3 bases are TGTGCCAGCAGCCAAGATCTAGGGGCGGGGGGAGCAAAGTACTTC. Its translation: CASSQDLGAGGAKYF. The rearrangement uses TRBV4-2 and TRBJ2-7; 8 nucleotides line up with TRBD2. V shed 0 bases, J shed 11 bases, and the junction held 12 bases outside the gene matches. Germline V gene data show CDR1 as LGHNA and CDR2 as YNFKEQ. CDR3 length: 15 amino acids.

In its sample, this clone was seen a few times. V gene TRBV2 combines with J gene TRBJ1-1; D call uncertain. The CDR3 covers 15 residues. In germline, CDR1 is SNHLY, CDR2 FYNNEI. Trimming stripped 8 bases from V and 0 bases from J, with 16 bases between. The CDR3 nucleotides read TGTGCCAGCCGGGCCCCGTCGAAGATGAACACTGAAGCTTTCTTT. Encoded protein: CASRAPSKMNTEAFF.

The chain recombines TRBV18 with TRBJ2-7; 8 bases are a match to TRBD1. CDR1 KGHSH and CDR2 LQKENI come from the germline V gene. The trim removed 5 bases at V and 0 bases at J, leaving 6 bases unmatched. The CDR3 sequence is 15 residues long. Here the CDR3 reads CASSAGTGHSYEQYF. As DNA, the CDR3 is TGTGCCAGCTCAGCCGGGACAGGTCACTCCTACGAGCAGTACTTC.

This clone showed up many times. This chain links TRBV5-1 with TRBJ2-7; maybe TRBD1 (5 bases). Trimming took off 7 bases at V and 1 base at J, with 18 bases between the two ends. The CDR3 runs to 15 residues. Looked up from germline, CDR1 is SGHRS and CDR2 is YFSETQ. The CDR3 region is CASEPGHRDSYEQYF. CDR3 DNA sequence: TGCGCCAGCGAACCTGGACACCGAGATTCCTACGAGCAGTACTTC.

This chain joins TRBV19 and TRBJ2-6, with 8 positions matching TRBD1. The CDR3 totals 17 residues. Germline V gene lookup returns CDR1 LNHDA and CDR2 SQIVND (reference sequence). V was clipped by 3 bases and J by 0 bases; unmatched bases: 4. The CDR3 DNA reads as TGTGCCAGTAGTATCGGGACAGGATTCTCTGGGGCCAACGTCCTGACTTTC. It translates to CASSIGTGFSGANVLTF. Looking up the rest from reference TRBV19 and TRBJ2-6 gives the full variable domain: DGGITQSPKYLFRKEGQNVTLSCEQNLNHDAMYWYRQDPGQGLRLIYYSQIVNDFQKGDIAEGYSVSREKKESFPLTVTSAQKNPTAFYLCASSIGTGFSGANVLTFGAGSRLTVL.

On this clone itself: Given a much more abundant clone one base away, this may be a read error. The rearrangement uses TRBV11-2 and TRBJ2-2; no definite D call. Germline lookup yields CDR1 SGHAT and CDR2 FQNNGV. The V and J ends lost 6 bases and 2 bases respectively, with 4 bases between them. This CDR3 region has 12 residues. The CDR3 spells CASSQNTGELFF. The CDR3 DNA follows: TGTGCCAGCAGTCAAAACACCGGGGAGCTGTTTTTT.

The chain uses TRBV16 and TRBJ2-5; TRBD1 matches 7 bases. This CDR3 has 14 amino acids. V was pared by 2 bases and J by 3 bases, with 3 bases of the junction left unmatched. Germline lookup yields CDR1 KGHSY and CDR2 FQNENV. The CDR3 nucleotides read TGTGCCAGCAGCCAAGCTGGGACAGAAGAGACCCAGTACTTC. Translating it yields CASSQAGTEETQYF.

The chain carries TRBV6-5 and TRBJ2-7, with D maybe TRBD2 (7 bases). This CDR3 contains 14 residues. Trimming left V 5 bases short and J 5 bases short, with 16 bases between. Germline CDR1 MNHEY, CDR2 SVGAGI. This chain's CDR3 is CASSPVGGADEQYF. CDR3 DNA: TGTGCCAGCAGTCCGGTGGGGGGGGCCGACGAGCAGTACTTC.

This chain connects TRBV12-5 to TRBJ2-7, with unresolved D. The CDR3 is 12 amino acids. Germline V gene data show CDR1 as LGHNT and CDR2 as FRNRAP. V was trimmed by 6 bases and J by 5 bases, leaving 11 bases between them. The CDR3 reads CASGNGFNEQYF. CDR3 DNA sequence: TGTGCTAGTGGAAATGGGTTCAACGAGCAGTACTTC.

This chain links TRBV5-1 with TRBJ2-5; 10 positions agree with TRBD2. Germline CDR1 and CDR2: SGHRS and YFSETQ. The CDR3 contains 16 residues. V lost 4 bases to trimming and J lost 5 bases; unmatched junction nucleotides: 11. CDR3 in amino acids: CASSDTQRGGVETQYF. CDR3 nucleotides: TGCGCCAGCAGCGATACGCAGCGGGGGGGCGTTGAGACCCAGTACTTC.

The sample holds one count of this clone. The chain couples TRBV27 to TRBJ2-3, with 8 bases fitting TRBD2. This CDR3 comprises 14 residues. V dropped 5 bases and J dropped 6; count of bases not matched to a gene: 7. Germline V lookup: CDR1 MNHEY, CDR2 SMNVEV (reference sequence). This CDR3 is CASSVAGRVDTQYF. The CDR3 DNA reads TGTGCCAGCAGTGTAGCGGGGAGGGTGGATACGCAGTATTTT.

This clone showed up just a few times. V gene TRBV27 combines with J gene TRBJ2-1; 9 bases agree with TRBD2. This CDR3 contains 16 residues. Unmatched junction bases numbered 16, after V lost 8 bases and J lost 8 bases. Looked up from germline, CDR1 is MNHEY and CDR2 is SMNVEV (reference sequence). CDR3 nucleotide sequence: TGTGCCAGCGCTCCCCCGGGACTAGCAAAGGGAGATGAGCAGTTCTTC. It is translated as CASAPPGLAKGDEQFF.

This chain joins TRBV10-2 and TRBJ2-1, with no clear D. Germline V CDR1 and CDR2: WSHSY, SAAADI. The CDR3 is 12 amino acids. Trimming removed 5 bases from V and 10 bases from J, with 12 bases in between. The CDR3 nucleotides are TGCGCCAGCAGTTTTATCTATAGGGAGCAGTTCTTC. Its protein is CASSFIYREQFF.

The chain uses TRBV28 and TRBJ1-2; D is unclear. CDR3 length: 14 amino acids. Germline V gene data show CDR1 as MDHEN and CDR2 as SYDVKM. V dropped 3 bases and J dropped 4 bases, with 12 bases sitting between them. CDR3 nucleotide sequence: TGTGCCAGCAGTTTCGCCCTGACGGTCTATGGCTACACCTTC. This translates into CASSFALTVYGYTF.

In this sample, this clone turned up once. The chain recombines TRBV7-2 with TRBJ2-5, with no clear D. Trimming removed 5 bases from V and 5 bases from J, with 15 bases in between. The CDR3 spans 14 residues. Germline values: CDR1 SGHTA, CDR2 FQGNSA. This CDR3 reads CASSPGLHRETQYF. In DNA form, the CDR3 reads TGTGCCAGCAGCCCCGGTTTGCACCGGGAGACCCAGTACTTC. Full variable domain (rest looked up from reference TRBV7-2 and TRBJ2-5): GAGVSQSPSNKVTEKGKDVELRCDPISGHTALYWYRQSLGQGLEFLIYFQGNSAPDKSGLPSDRFSAERTGGSVSTLTIQRTQQEDSAVYLCASSPGLHRETQYFGPGTRLLVL.

The genes are TRBV19 and TRBJ1-5; 7 bases fit TRBD1. There are 15 residues in the CDR3. CDR1 and CDR2 (germline): LNHDA, SQIVND (reference sequence). The junction had 8 bases not matched to a gene; V was cut back by 3 bases and J by 6 bases. The CDR3 DNA reads TGTGCCAGTAGTATTGATAGGGGGCGCGCTCAGCCCCAGCATTTT. Translation gives CASSIDRGRAQPQHF.

V is TRBV5-1 and J is TRBJ1-2, with unresolved D. This CDR3 region has 14 residues. In germline, CDR1 is SGHRS, CDR2 YFSETQ. The germline V and J ends were trimmed by 1 base and 2 bases, with 9 bases remaining between them. CDR3 amino acids: CASSLQGPNYGYTF. The CDR3 DNA reads TGCGCCAGCAGCTTGCAAGGCCCCAACTATGGCTACACCTTC. Supplemented by reference TRBV5-1 and TRBJ1-2, the full variable domain reads KAGVTQTPRYLIKTRGQQVTLSCSPISGHRSVSWYQQTPGQGLQFLFEYFSETQRNKGNFPGRFSGRQFSNSRSEMNVSTLELGDSALYLCASSLQGPNYGYTFGSGTRLTVV.

This clone was counted a few times. Different DNA sequences within this sample yield the same CDR3. This chain joins TRBV7-2 and TRBJ1-2, with TRBD1 as a possible D gene (6 bases). V was trimmed by 3 bases and J by 0 bases, leaving 11 bases between them. The CDR3 loop spans 15 amino acids. CDR1 is SGHTA, CDR2 FQGNSA, per germline. The CDR3 sequence: CASSLRTAANYGYTF. The CDR3, as DNA: TGTGCCAGCAGCTTGAGGACAGCAGCTAACTATGGCTACACCTTC.

The rearrangement uses TRBV5-6 and TRBJ2-7; TRBD1 matches 8 bases. Germline CDR1 SGHDT, CDR2 YYEEEE. The trim removed 0 bases at V and 5 bases at J, leaving 7 bases unmatched. This CDR3 region has 15 residues. The CDR3 sequence: CASSLAGQGVHEQYF. The CDR3 DNA sequence: TGTGCCAGCAGCTTGGCCGGACAGGGTGTCCACGAGCAGTACTTC. Looking up the rest from reference TRBV5-6 and TRBJ2-7 gives the full variable domain: DAGVTQSPTHLIKTRGQQVTLRCSPKSGHDTVSWYQQALGQGPQFIFQYYEEEERQRGNFPDRFSGHQFPNYSSELNVNALLLGDSALYLCASSLAGQGVHEQYFGPGTRLTVT.

This clone was counted once. J is TRBJ2-3 and V is TRBV5-1; 9 bases fit TRBD2. CDR1 and CDR2 (germline): SGHRS, YFSETQ. V shed 1 base and J 0 bases; nucleotides not matched to a gene: 3. The length of the CDR3 is 16 residues. The CDR3: CASSLPSGTSTDTQYF. CDR3 coding DNA: TGCGCCAGCAGCTTGCCTAGCGGGACTAGCACAGATACGCAGTATTTT.

The V call is TRBV6-1, the J call TRBJ2-2; either TRBD1 or TRBD2 may fit D (6 bases each). CDR1 and CDR2 from the germline V gene are MNHNS and SASEGT. CDR3 size: 18 residues. V lost 0 bases and J 1 base, leaving 15 bases between the germline ends. The CDR3 is CASSEALPGALNTGELFF. The CDR3 DNA reads as TGTGCCAGCAGTGAAGCGCTTCCGGGGGCCCTGAACACCGGGGAGCTGTTTTTT.

The V gene is TRBV9, the J gene TRBJ1-3, with a possible D match to TRBD1 (5 bases). Per germline, CDR1 SGDLS and CDR2 YYNGEE. Between the trimmed V and J ends, which lost 4 bases and 0 bases, there was a span of 23 bases. CDR3 size: 19 residues. The CDR3 coding sequence is TGTGCCAGCAGCTTCCCGACACCCGGGACGGCGTTCTCTGGAAACACCATATATTTT. Translating gives CASSFPTPGTAFSGNTIYF.

The rearrangement uses TRBV6-1 and TRBJ2-4; 7 bases are a match to TRBD2. Germline assignment: CDR1 MNHNS and CDR2 SASEGT. The CDR3 has 17 residues. J was trimmed by 8 bases and V by 3 bases; bases with no gene match: 16. CDR3 sequence: CASSEGRVAGGRDIQYF. In DNA form, the CDR3 reads TGTGCCAGCAGTGAGGGGAGGGTAGCAGGAGGTAGAGACATTCAGTACTTC.

About this clone itself: The sample has other DNA sequences that encode this CDR3 too. This chain uses TRBV14 with TRBJ2-1, with 11 bases identical to TRBD2. The CDR3 has 15 residues. Unmatched junction bases numbered 0, after V lost 4 bases and J lost 1 base. Germline loops: CDR1 SGHDN, CDR2 FVKESK. CDR3 in amino acids: CASSPSGRSYNEQFF. DNA for the CDR3: TGTGCCAGCAGCCCTAGCGGGAGGTCCTACAATGAGCAGTTCTTC.

This clone was counted a single time. This CDR3 is also generated by other DNA sequences in the sample. The chain combines TRBV11-3 with TRBJ2-7; D tentatively fits TRBD1 or TRBD2 (5 bases each). The germline gives CDR1 SGHNT, CDR2 YENEEA. V lost 1 base and J lost 4, with 11 bases in between. The CDR3 extends over 14 amino acids. The CDR3 sequence is CASSLGGTAYEQYF. The CDR3 coding sequence is TGTGCCAGCAGCTTAGGTGGGACGGCGTACGAGCAGTACTTC.